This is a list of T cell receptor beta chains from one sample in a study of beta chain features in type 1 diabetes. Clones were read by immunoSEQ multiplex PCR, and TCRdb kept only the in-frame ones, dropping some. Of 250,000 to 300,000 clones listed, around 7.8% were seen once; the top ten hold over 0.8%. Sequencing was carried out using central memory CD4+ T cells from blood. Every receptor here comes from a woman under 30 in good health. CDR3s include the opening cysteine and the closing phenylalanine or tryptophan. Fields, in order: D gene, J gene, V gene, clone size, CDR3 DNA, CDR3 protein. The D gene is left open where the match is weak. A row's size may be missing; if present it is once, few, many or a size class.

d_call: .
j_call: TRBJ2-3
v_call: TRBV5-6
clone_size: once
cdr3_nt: TGTGCCAGCACCAAGCAGGGGTTTGGGGCAGATACGCAGTATTTT
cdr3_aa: CASTKQGFGADTQYF

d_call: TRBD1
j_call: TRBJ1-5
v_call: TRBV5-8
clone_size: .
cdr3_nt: TGTGCCAGCAGCGAAGGGACAGGGTGGCAGCCCCAGCATTTT
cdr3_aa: CASSEGTGWQPQHF

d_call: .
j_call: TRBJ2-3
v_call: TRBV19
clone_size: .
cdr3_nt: TGTGCCAGTAGTCCTTTAAGCCCAGATACGCAGTATTTT
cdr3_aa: CASSPLSPDTQYF

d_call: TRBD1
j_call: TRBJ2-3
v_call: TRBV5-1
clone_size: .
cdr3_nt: TGCGCCAGCAGCCCGACAGGGGTGGCAGATACGCAGTATTTT
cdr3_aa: CASSPTGVADTQYF

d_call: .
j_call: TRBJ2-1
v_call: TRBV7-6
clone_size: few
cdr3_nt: TGTGCCAGCAGCTTAGGTTACAATGAGCAGTTCTTC
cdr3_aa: CASSLGYNEQFF

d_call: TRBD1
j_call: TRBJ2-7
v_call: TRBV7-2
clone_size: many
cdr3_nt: TGTGCCAGCAGCCCCTTCGCAGGGGGCGTCGAGCAGTACTTC
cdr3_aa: CASSPFAGGVEQYF

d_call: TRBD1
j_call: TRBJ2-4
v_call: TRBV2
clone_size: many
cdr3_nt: TGTGCCAGCAGTGACAGGGGGAGCATTCAGTACTTC
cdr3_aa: CASSDRGSIQYF

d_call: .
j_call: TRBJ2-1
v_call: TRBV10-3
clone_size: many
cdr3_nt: TGTGCCATCAGTGAGGGGAATGAGCAGTTCTTC
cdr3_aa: CAISEGNEQFF

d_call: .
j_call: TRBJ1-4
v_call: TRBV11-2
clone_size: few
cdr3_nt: TGTGCCAGCAGCTCGTCCAGGGCAAAACTGTTTTTT
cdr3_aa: CASSSSRAKLFF

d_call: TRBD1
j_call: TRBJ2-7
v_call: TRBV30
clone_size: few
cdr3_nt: TGTGCCTGGAGTCAAAACAGGGGTTCCGAGCAGTACTTC
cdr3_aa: CAWSQNRGSEQYF

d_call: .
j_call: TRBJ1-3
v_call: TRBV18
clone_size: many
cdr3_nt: TGTGCCAGCTCACGGGAACAGGGAAACACCATATATTTT
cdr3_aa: CASSREQGNTIYF

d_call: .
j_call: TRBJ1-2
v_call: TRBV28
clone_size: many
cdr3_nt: TGTGCCAGCACCCCAGCAACCCAGAACTATGGCTACACCTTC
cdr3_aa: CASTPATQNYGYTF

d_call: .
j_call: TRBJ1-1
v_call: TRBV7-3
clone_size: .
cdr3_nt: TGTGCCAGCAGCCAGGGGCCGAACACTGAAGCTTTCTTT
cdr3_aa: CASSQGPNTEAFF

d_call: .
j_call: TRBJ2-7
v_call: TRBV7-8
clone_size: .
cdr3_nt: TGTGCCAGCAGCTTAAGAGCGGGCCGGGCCGAGCAGTACTTC
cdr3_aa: CASSLRAGRAEQYF

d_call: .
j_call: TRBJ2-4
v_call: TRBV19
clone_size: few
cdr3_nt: TGTGCCAGTAGTAAGACGGAGCTAGCCAAAAACATTCAGTACTTC
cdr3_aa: CASSKTELAKNIQYF

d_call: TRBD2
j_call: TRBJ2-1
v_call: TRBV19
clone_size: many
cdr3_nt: TGTGCCAGTAGTACCGGGAGGCAAGGGCGGTTCTTC
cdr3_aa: CASSTGRQGRFF

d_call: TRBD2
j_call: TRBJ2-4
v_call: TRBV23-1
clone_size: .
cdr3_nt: TGCGCCAGCAGTCACCTAGCGGGAGAGTTAGTCATTCAGTACTTC
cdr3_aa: CASSHLAGELVIQYF

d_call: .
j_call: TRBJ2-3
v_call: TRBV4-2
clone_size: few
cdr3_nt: TGTGCCAGCAGCAAACGAATCGGGGAAACAGATACGCAGTATTTT
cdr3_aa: CASSKRIGETDTQYF

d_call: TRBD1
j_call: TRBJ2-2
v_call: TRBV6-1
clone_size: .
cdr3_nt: TGTGCCAGCAGTGAACGGGGACAGTCGATAGGGGAGCTGTTTTTT
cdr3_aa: CASSERGQSIGELFF

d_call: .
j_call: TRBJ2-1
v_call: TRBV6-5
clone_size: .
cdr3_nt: TGTGCCAGCACCCGGGGGCAGGGTTACAATGAGCAGTTCTTC
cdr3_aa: CASTRGQGYNEQFF

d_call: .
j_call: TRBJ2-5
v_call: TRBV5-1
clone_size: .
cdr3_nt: TGCGCCAGCAGCCTGAACACAGGGGAGACCCAGTACTTC
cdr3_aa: CASSLNTGETQYF

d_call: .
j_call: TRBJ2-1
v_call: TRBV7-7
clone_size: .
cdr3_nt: TGTGCTAGCAGCCCCCATGGGGGCCCGTACAATGAGCAGTTCTTC
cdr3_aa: CASSPHGGPYNEQFF

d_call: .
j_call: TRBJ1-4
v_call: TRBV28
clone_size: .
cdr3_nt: TGTGCCAGCCGAGGGGGGCGGAATGAAAAACTGTTTTTT
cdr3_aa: CASRGGRNEKLFF

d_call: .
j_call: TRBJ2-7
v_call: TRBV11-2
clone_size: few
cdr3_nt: TGTGCCAGCAGCGCGATATTCTACGAGCAGTACTTC
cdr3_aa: CASSAIFYEQYF

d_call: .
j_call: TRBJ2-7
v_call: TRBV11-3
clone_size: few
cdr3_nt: TGTGCCAGCAGCGTAGGTGGGGGCGTCGACATCCCCTACGAGCAGTACTTC
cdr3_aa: CASSVGGGVDIPYEQYF

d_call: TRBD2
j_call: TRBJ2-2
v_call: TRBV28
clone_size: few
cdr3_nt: TGTGCCAGCAGCCCATGGGGAGGGGACACCGGGGAGCTGTTTTTT
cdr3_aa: CASSPWGGDTGELFF

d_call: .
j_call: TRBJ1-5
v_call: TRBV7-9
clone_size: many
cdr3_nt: TGTGCCAGCAGCCCAGACGGCAATCAGCCCCAGCATTTT
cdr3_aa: CASSPDGNQPQHF

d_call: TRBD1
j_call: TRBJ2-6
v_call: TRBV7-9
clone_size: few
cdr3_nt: TGTGCCAGCAGCTCAAGGACACAGGGGACTGGGGCCAACGTCCTGACTTTC
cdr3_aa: CASSSRTQGTGANVLTF

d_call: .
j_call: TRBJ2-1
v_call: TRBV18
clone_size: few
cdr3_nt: TGTGCCAGCTCACCAGCACCGACAGGTTACAATGAGCAGTTCTTC
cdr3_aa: CASSPAPTGYNEQFF

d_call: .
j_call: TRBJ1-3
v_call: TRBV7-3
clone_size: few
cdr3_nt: TGTGCCAGCAGCCCCGAAGGACCTGGAAACACCATATATTTT
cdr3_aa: CASSPEGPGNTIYF

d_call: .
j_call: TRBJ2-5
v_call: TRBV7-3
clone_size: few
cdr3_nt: TGTGCCAGCAGCTTTGGAGTCGGGGGCCAAGAGACCCAGTACTTC
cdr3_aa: CASSFGVGGQETQYF

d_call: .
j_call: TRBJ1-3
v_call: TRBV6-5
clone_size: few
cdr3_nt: TGTGCCAGCAGTTCTGGCGACGCTTCTGGAAACACCATATATTTT
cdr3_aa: CASSSGDASGNTIYF

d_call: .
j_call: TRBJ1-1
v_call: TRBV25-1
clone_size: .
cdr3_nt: TGTGCCAGCAGGACTTTCATGAACACTGAAGCTTTCTTT
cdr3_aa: CASRTFMNTEAFF

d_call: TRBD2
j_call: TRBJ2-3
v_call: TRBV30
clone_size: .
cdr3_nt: TGTGCCTGGAGCTCAGGACTAGCGGGAGTGTCGGTAGATACGCAGTATTTT
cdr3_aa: CAWSSGLAGVSVDTQYF

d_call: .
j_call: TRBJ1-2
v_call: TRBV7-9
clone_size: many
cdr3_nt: TGTGCCAGCAGCGGCGAAGTCGCCCCCTCGGGCTACACCTTC
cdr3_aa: CASSGEVAPSGYTF

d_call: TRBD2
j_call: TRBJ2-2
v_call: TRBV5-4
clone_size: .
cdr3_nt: TGTGCCAGCAGCCCAACGGGGGGACGGGGCACCGGGGAGCTGTTTTTT
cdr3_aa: CASSPTGGRGTGELFF

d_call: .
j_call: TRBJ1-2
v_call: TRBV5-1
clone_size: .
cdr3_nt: TGCGCCAGCAGCTTGGGGCAGTCTAACTATGGCTACACCTTC
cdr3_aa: CASSLGQSNYGYTF

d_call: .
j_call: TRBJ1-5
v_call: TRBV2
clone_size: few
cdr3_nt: TGTGCCAGCAGTGAACAACAGATTAGCAATCAGCCCCAGCATTTT
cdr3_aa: CASSEQQISNQPQHF